This T cell receptor beta chain stems from a study of T cell responses to AZD1222 COVID-19 vaccine. Findings and caveats of the study: Seropositive status at baseline applied to only 5 or 6 AZD1222 recipients. Compared with day 0, the breadth and depth of the Spike-specific TCR repertoire rose significantly after two doses of AZD1222. Scientists sampled the repertoires only once the peak T cell response had passed. Mostly white British, mostly female donors; authors suggested clonal diversity may be underestimated.

The data were produced by immunoSEQ multiplex PCR, yet TCRdb's version contains in-frame clones alone and is incomplete. The data show 120,000 to 150,000 clones, about 92% seen once. The sample holds one count of this clone. What it binds is unknown. Germline-derived CDR1 and CDR2 are MDHEN and SYDVKM. The CDR3 spans 16 residues. V was shortened by 5 bases and J by 1 base, with 17 bases between the two germline ends. This chain joins TRBV28 and TRBJ1-2; D not certain. Sample: peripheral blood, taken on day 0 of AZD1222 vaccination. This TCR was sampled from an adult in good health. CDR3 residues: CASSISLMTNNYGYTF. DNA for the CDR3: TGTGCCAGCAGTATCTCTCTCATGACGAATAACTATGGCTACACCTTC.